This record looks at one T cell receptor (beta chain) sequence and its context. The antigen is undetermined. CDR3 length: 15 residues. V was clipped by 6 bases and J by 7 bases; unmatched bases: 8. Germline CDR1 and CDR2: SNHLY and FYNNEI. These data come from a study of chemoradiotherapy in HPV16-positive cancers. Study-wide results and caveats: HPV-responsive T-cell expansion during chemoradiotherapy was linked to improved recurrence-free survival in HPV16-positive patients.

TCRdb's table, derived via immunoSEQ multiplex PCR, lists solely in-frame clones and lacks some. The repertoire holds roughly 2,000 clones, with around 87% as singletons. The chain recombines TRBV2 with TRBJ2-5; 13 positions match TRBD2. The receptor's source is a human donor with HPV-associated anogenital cancer. The sequences come from tumor tissue, collected from a patient who underwent chemoradiotherapy. The CDR3 region has the DNA TGTGCCAGCAGACCACGACTAGCGGGGGGAGGGACCCAGTACTTC. This gives the protein CASRPRLAGGGTQYF.